This TCR beta chain is from a study of blood T cell repertoires in COVID-19. Germline CDR1 is MDHEN and CDR2 is SYDVKM. V lost 7 bases to trimming and J lost 3 bases, with 12 bases between them. The CDR3 consists of 13 residues. Method: immunoSEQ multiplex PCR; TCRdb's copy keeps in-frame clones and lacks some. The data hold some 99,000 clones, with about 90% observed a single time. The rearrangement uses TRBV28 and TRBJ1-1; possibly TRBD1 for D (6 bases). This TCR came from a human donor in a cohort sampled during active COVID-19. Sequenced input: peripheral blood. In DNA, the CDR3 is TGTGCCAGCATCAGGGGTCGGGACACTGAAGCTTTCTTT. It specifies CASIRGRDTEAFF.